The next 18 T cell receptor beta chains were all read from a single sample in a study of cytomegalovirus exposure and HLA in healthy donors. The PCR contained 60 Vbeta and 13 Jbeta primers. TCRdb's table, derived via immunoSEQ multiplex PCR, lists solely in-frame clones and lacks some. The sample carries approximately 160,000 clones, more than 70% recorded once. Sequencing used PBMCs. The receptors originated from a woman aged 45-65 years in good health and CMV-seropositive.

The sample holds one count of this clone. The CDR3: CASSEGLTSGEQFF. CDR3 DNA sequence: TGCGCCAGCAGCGAGGGACTCACAAGCGGGGAACAGTTCTTC. J is TRBJ2-1 and V is TRBV5-1, with TRBD2 matching over 7 bases. The CDR3 extends over 14 amino acids. CDR1 and CDR2 from the germline V gene are SGHRS and YFSETQ. The V gene end was trimmed by 4 bases and the J gene end by 13 bases; junction bases not matched to a gene: 14.

The CDR3 region has the DNA TGTGCCAGCAGCGTAGACTTAGCGGGGGCGCGGCATGGCTACACCTTC. This sequence encodes CASSVDLAGARHGYTF. J is TRBJ1-2 and V is TRBV9; D possibly corresponds to TRBD1 (6 bases). V gave up 0 bases and J gave up 6 bases, with 18 bases separating them. From germline, CDR1 is SGDLS and CDR2 YYNGEE. CDR3 length: 16 residues.

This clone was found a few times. Written as DNA, the CDR3 is TGTGCCAGCAGCTTAGCGCTCGGCGACTTACAGCCCCAGCATTTT. Its protein is CASSLALGDLQPQHF. The rearrangement uses TRBV7-8 and TRBJ1-5; D not certain. The V gene's germline CDR1 is SGHVS and CDR2 FQNEAQ. The V gene lost 0 bases and the J gene lost 7 bases, with 13 bases spanning the gap. The CDR3 extends over 15 amino acids.

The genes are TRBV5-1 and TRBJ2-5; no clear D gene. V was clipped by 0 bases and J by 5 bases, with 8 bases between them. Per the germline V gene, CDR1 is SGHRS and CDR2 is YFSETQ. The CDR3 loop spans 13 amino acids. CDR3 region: CASSLGSRETQYF. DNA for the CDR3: TGCGCCAGCAGCTTGGGAAGCCGGGAGACCCAGTACTTC.

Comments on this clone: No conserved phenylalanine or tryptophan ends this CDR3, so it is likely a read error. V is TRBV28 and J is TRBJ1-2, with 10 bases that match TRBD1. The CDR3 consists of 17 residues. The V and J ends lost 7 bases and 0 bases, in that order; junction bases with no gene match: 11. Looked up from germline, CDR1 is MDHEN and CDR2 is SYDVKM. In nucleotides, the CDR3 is TGTGCCAGCAACCACAGGGACAGGGGAGACCCTAACTATGGCTACACCCTC. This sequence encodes CASNHRDRGDPNYGYTL.

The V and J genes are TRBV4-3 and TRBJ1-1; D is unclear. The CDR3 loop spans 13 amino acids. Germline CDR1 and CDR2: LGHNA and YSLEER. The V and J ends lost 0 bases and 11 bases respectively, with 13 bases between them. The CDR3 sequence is CASSQDEGFSAFF. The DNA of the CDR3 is TGCGCCAGCAGCCAAGACGAGGGATTCAGTGCTTTCTTT.

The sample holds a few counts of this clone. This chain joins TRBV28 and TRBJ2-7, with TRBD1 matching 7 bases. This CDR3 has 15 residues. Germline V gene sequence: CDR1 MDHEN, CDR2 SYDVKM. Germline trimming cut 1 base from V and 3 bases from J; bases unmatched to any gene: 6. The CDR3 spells CASSLSGGQDYEQYF. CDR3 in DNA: TGTGCCAGCAGTTTATCCGGCGGACAGGACTACGAGCAGTACTTC.

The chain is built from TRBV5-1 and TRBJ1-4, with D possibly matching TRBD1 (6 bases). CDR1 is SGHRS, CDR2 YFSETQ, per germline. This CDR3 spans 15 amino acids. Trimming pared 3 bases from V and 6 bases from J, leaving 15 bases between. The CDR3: CASSSGTPEDEKLFF. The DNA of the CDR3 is TGCGCCAGCAGCTCGGGGACACCTGAGGATGAAAAACTGTTTTTT.

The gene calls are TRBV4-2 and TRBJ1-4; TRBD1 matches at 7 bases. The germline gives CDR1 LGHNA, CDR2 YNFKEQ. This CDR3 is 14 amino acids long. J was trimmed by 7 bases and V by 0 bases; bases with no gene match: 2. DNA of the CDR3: TGTGCCAGCAGCCAAGATGACAGGGTTGAAAAACTGTTTTTT. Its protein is CASSQDDRVEKLFF.

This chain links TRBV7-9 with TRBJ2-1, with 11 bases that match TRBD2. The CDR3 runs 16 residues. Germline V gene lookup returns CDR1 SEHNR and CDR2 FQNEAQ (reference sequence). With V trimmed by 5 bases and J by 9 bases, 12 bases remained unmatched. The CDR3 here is CASSLTSGGPTREQFF. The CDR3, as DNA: TGTGCCAGCAGCCTTACTAGCGGGGGCCCAACGCGTGAGCAGTTCTTC.

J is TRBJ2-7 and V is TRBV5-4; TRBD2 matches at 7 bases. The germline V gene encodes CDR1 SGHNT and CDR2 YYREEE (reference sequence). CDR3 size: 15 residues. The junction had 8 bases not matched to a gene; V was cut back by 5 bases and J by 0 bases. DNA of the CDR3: TGTGCCAGCAGAACCAGCGGGGCGAGCTCCTACGAGCAGTACTTC. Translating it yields CASRTSGASSYEQYF.

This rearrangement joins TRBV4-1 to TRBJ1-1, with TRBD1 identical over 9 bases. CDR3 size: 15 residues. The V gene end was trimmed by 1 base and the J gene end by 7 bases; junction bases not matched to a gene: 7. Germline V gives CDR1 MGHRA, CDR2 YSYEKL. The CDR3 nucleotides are TGCGCCAGCAGCCAAGGGTCCCGGGACAGGGTTGAAGCTTTCTTT. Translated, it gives CASSQGSRDRVEAFF.

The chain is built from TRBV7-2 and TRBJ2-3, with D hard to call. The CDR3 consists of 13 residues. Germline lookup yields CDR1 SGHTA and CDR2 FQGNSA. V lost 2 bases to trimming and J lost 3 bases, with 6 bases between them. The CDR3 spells CASSLPSTDTQYF. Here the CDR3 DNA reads TGTGCCAGCAGCTTACCCAGTACAGATACGCAGTATTTT.

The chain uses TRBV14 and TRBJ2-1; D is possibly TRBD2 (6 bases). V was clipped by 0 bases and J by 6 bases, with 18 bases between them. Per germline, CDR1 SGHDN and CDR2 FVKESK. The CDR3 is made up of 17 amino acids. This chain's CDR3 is CASSQDRALTSSNEQFF. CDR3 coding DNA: TGTGCCAGCAGCCAAGATCGTGCCCTTACTAGCTCCAATGAGCAGTTCTTC. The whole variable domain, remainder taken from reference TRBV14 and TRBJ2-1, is EAGVTQFPSHSVIEKGQTVTLRCDPISGHDNLYWYRRVMGKEIKFLLHFVKESKQDESGMPNNRFLAERTGGTYSTLKVQPAELEDSGVYFCASSQDRALTSSNEQFFGPGTRLTVL.

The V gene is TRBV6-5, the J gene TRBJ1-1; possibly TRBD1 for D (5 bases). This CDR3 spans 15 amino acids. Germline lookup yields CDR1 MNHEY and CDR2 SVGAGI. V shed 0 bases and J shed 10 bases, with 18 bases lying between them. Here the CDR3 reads CASSYSVGRVGRAFF. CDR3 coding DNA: TGTGCCAGCAGTTACTCGGTGGGCAGGGTCGGTAGAGCTTTCTTT.

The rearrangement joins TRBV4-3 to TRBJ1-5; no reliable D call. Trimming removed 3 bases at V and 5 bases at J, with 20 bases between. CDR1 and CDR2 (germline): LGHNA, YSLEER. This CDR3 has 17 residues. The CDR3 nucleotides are TGCGCCAGCAGCCAGCCAAACCGGGTCGAAAAGGATCAGCCCCAGCATTTT. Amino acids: CASSQPNRVEKDQPQHF.

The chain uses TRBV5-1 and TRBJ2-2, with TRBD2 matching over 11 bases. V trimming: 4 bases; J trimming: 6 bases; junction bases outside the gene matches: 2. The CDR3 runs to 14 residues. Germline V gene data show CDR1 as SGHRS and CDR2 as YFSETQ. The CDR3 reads CASSPGLAAGELFF. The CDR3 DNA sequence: TGCGCCAGCAGCCCGGGACTAGCGGCCGGGGAGCTGTTTTTT. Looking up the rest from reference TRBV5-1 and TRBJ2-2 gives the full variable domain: KAGVTQTPRYLIKTRGQQVTLSCSPISGHRSVSWYQQTPGQGLQFLFEYFSETQRNKGNFPGRFSGRQFSNSRSEMNVSTLELGDSALYLCASSPGLAAGELFFGEGSRLTVL.

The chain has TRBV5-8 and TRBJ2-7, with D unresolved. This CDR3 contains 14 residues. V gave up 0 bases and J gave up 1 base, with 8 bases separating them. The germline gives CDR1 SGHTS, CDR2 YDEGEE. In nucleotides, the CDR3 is TGTGCCAGCAGCTTGGAACAGAGTTCCTACGAGCAGTACTTC. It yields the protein CASSLEQSSYEQYF.